These 18 T cell receptor beta chains were all obtained from the same sample, sequenced in a study of regulatory T cells in long-lasting Graves disease. Specified time point: newly diagnosed GD, antithyroid drugs for less than 3 months. PBMCs provided the RNA from which the TCR library was made. Building the TCR beta libraries relied on iRepertoire HTBI primers, and CDR3 regions underwent Arm-PCR. From the multiplex PCR reads, TCRdb called clonotypes with MiXCR, one entry per CDR3 protein. The sample carries some 400,000 distinct CDR3 sequences, 14% to 15% recorded once. The sample was also reused in another study, on T cells in Graves' hyperthyroidism and ophthalmopathy.

The sequences come from peripheral blood mononuclear cells (PBMCs), collected at new diagnosis, from a patient treated with antithyroid drugs. The receptors shown here come from a woman aged 25 to 39 with Graves disease.

Ten or more counts support this clonotype. The rearrangement links TRBV3-1 to TRBJ1-1, with a weak D call TRBD1 (6 bases). Between the trimmed V and J ends, which lost 4 bases and 4 bases, there was a span of 16 bases. This CDR3 is 15 amino acids long. CDR1 and CDR2 (germline): LGHDT, YNNKEL (reference sequence). CDR3 amino acids: CASSLRTGRGTEAFF. The CDR3 coding sequence is TGTGCCAGCAGCCTCAGAACAGGGAGGGGCACTGAAGCTTTCTTT.

In its sample, this clonotype was seen many times. This chain uses TRBV29-1 with TRBJ2-3, with 8 bases matching TRBD1. Germline lookup yields CDR1 SQVTM and CDR2 ANQGSEA. The CDR3 consists of 14 residues. The trim removed 2 bases at V and 4 bases at J, leaving 5 bases unmatched. The CDR3 here is CSVELQGAADTQYF. The CDR3 region has the DNA TGCAGCGTTGAATTGCAGGGGGCTGCAGATACGCAGTATTTT.

The J gene is TRBJ1-2, the V gene TRBV5-1; no definite D call. Germline CDR1 and CDR2: SGHRS and YFSETQ. The ends were cut back, 7 bases at V and 3 bases at J, with 13 bases in the middle. The CDR3 length is 13 residues. The CDR3 DNA sequence: TGCGCCAGCCAACCGTCCCGCGACTATGGCTACACCTTC. The encoded protein is CASQPSRDYGYTF. Complete variable domain (other parts from reference TRBV5-1 and TRBJ1-2): KAGVTQTPRYLIKTRGQQVTLSCSPISGHRSVSWYQQTPGQGLQFLFEYFSETQRNKGNFPGRFSGRQFSNSRSEMNVSTLELGDSALYLCASQPSRDYGYTFGSGTRLTVV.

CDR3 nucleotides: TGTGCCAGCAGCACGGAGGTTCAGCCCCAGCATTTT. It yields the protein CASSTEVQPQHF. This chain connects TRBV7-8 to TRBJ1-5; D not resolved. This CDR3 contains 12 residues. The V gene's germline CDR1 is SGHVS and CDR2 FQNEAQ. The V gene lost 5 bases and the J gene lost 6 bases, with 8 bases spanning the gap.

This chain connects TRBV24-1 to TRBJ2-1; the D call may be TRBD1 or TRBD2 (7 bases each). Trimming removed 0 bases at V and 8 bases at J, with 19 bases between. The CDR3 sequence is 17 residues long. Germline assignment: CDR1 KGHDR and CDR2 SFDVKD. CDR3 sequence (DNA): TGTGCCACCAGTGATTTGGCGGGGGCAGGGGGGGGTTATGAGCAGTTCTTC. Translated: CATSDLAGAGGGYEQFF.

Many counts were recorded for this clonotype. V and J are TRBV5-1 and TRBJ2-5; D tentatively fits TRBD1 or TRBD2 (5 bases each). This CDR3 comprises 16 residues. Germline CDR1 is SGHRS and CDR2 is YFSETQ. V gave up 4 bases and J gave up 1 base, with 17 bases separating them. The DNA for the CDR3 is TGCGCCAGCAGCCCACATGGAGGACAACTCCAAGAGACCCAGTACTTC. Translating gives CASSPHGGQLQETQYF.

This clonotype was picked up a small number of times. This rearrangement joins TRBV7-9 to TRBJ2-2; D is unclear. From germline, CDR1 is SEHNR and CDR2 FQNEAQ (reference sequence). This CDR3 has 15 residues. V gave up 2 bases and J gave up 6 bases, with 13 bases separating them. The chain's CDR3 is CASSLKAIGSGELFF. The CDR3 DNA reads TGTGCCAGCAGCTTAAAAGCAATCGGTTCCGGGGAGCTGTTTTTT.

Only a few counts were recorded for this clonotype. The rearrangement uses TRBV9 and TRBJ1-3, with D perhaps TRBD1 (6 bases). Trimming took off 3 bases at V and 1 base at J, with 8 bases between the two ends. The CDR3 has 14 residues. CDR1 and CDR2 (germline): SGDLS, YYNGEE. CDR3 nucleotide sequence: TGTGCCAGCAGCGAAGGGGGGTCTGGAAACACCATATATTTT. Translation gives CASSEGGSGNTIYF.

This clonotype was picked up many times. V usage is TRBV3-1 and J usage is TRBJ2-1; the match to TRBD1 covers 12 bases. The CDR3 extends over 15 amino acids. Trimming removed 5 bases from V and 10 bases from J; junction bases left unmatched: 9. Germline loops: CDR1 LGHDT, CDR2 YNNKEL (reference sequence). In DNA form, the CDR3 reads TGTGCCAGCAGCACCCGGGACAGGGGGCTAGGAGAGCAGTTCTTC. Its protein product is CASSTRDRGLGEQFF.

This clonotype was picked up many times. The chain combines TRBV5-1 with TRBJ2-3, with 9 bases matching TRBD2. This CDR3 comprises 16 residues. Germline V gene sequence: CDR1 SGHRS, CDR2 YFSETQ. The V gene end was trimmed by 6 bases and the J gene end by 3 bases; junction bases not matched to a gene: 11. The CDR3 nucleotides read TGCGCCAGCACCAGCGGGAGGTTGTCTCGTACAGATACGCAGTATTTT. Encoded protein: CASTSGRLSRTDTQYF.

In this sample, this clonotype turned up many times. The chain uses TRBV11-3 and TRBJ2-2; TRBD2 matches 11 bases. V lost 5 bases to trimming and J lost 3 bases; unmatched junction nucleotides: 8. Germline V gene data show CDR1 as SGHNT and CDR2 as YENEEA. The CDR3 loop spans 17 amino acids. The CDR3 nucleotides read TGTGCCAGCAGCCCTTGGACTAGCGGGTGGGACACCGGGGAGCTGTTTTTT. It specifies CASSPWTSGWDTGELFF.

This clonotype was recorded many times. This chain connects TRBV6-1 to TRBJ2-7; D ambiguous. V lost 10 bases to trimming and J lost 0 bases, with 7 bases between them. Germline assignment: CDR1 MNHNS and CDR2 SASEGT. The CDR3 covers 11 residues. The CDR3 spells CATKGSYEQYF. CDR3 sequence (DNA): TGTGCCACCAAGGGCTCCTACGAGCAGTACTTC.

This clonotype was picked up many times. The chain recombines TRBV20-1 with TRBJ2-1; D not resolved. This CDR3 spans 9 amino acids. The germline gives CDR1 DFQATT, CDR2 SNEGSKA (reference sequence). This CDR3 is CSYGNEQFF. CDR3 nucleotide sequence: TGCAGCTATGGGAATGAGCAGTTCTTC.

This clonotype was counted many times. CDR3 bases: TGTGCCAGTAGTATAGACGTTGCTAGCCGCACAGATACGCAGTATTTT. Protein product: CASSIDVASRTDTQYF. J is TRBJ2-3 and V is TRBV19; the D gene is possibly TRBD2 (5 bases). The CDR3 totals 16 residues. Germline assignment: CDR1 LNHDA and CDR2 SQIVND (reference sequence). V was cut by 0 bases and J by 1 base, with 11 bases left in between.

V usage is TRBV6-1 and J usage is TRBJ1-5, with 10 bases lining up with TRBD1. V was clipped by 5 bases and J by 6 bases; unmatched bases: 16. Germline values: CDR1 MNHNS, CDR2 SASEGT. This CDR3 is 18 amino acids long. The CDR3 region has the DNA TGTGCCAGCAGTACGGGACAGGGGATAGGTGTGGGGAGTCAGCCCCAGCATTTT. As protein: CASSTGQGIGVGSQPQHF.

This rearrangement joins TRBV5-1 to TRBJ2-7, with TRBD2 matching 7 bases. Germline assignment: CDR1 SGHRS and CDR2 YFSETQ. V lost 4 bases to trimming and J lost 1 base; unmatched junction nucleotides: 5. This CDR3 has 14 residues. The CDR3 coding sequence is TGCGCCAGCAGCAGAGCGGGAAAGTCCTACGAGCAGTACTTC. This gives the protein CASSRAGKSYEQYF.

This clonotype was detected only a few times. One junction end does not reproduce the germline sequence, and a read error may be involved. In nucleotides, the CDR3 is TGTGCCAGCAGTTACTCGACCCAGGGCTCCCACGAGCAGTACTTC. Translating it yields CASSYSTQGSHEQYF. The V and J genes are TRBV6-5 and TRBJ2-7, with a possible D match to TRBD1 (5 bases). Germline CDR1 and CDR2: MNHEY and SVGAGI. This CDR3 contains 15 residues.

The V and J genes are TRBV27 and TRBJ2-7; 11 nucleotides match TRBD2. The CDR3 has 16 residues. Trimming cost V 7 bases and J 4 bases; bases outside gene matches: 12. CDR1 and CDR2 (germline): MNHEY, SMNVEV (reference sequence). DNA for the CDR3: TGTGCCAGCATCAACCGATTTAGCGGGAGGGTTTACGAGCAGTACTTC. Protein sequence: CASINRFSGRVYEQYF.